This T cell receptor beta chain is drawn from a study of Tregs in tolerant kidney transplant recipients. The study's findings and limits: Few patients were studied, so findings need validation in larger groups.

Unstimulated Tregs (CD4+CD25+CD127-) and CD4+CD25- non-Tregs were sorted from PBMCs. A note on this clone: The antigen is unknown.

CDR3 length equals 15 residues. Germline CDR1 reads MNHEY; CDR2 reads SMNVEV (reference sequence). With 2 bases clipped from V and 5 bases from J, the junction kept 8 bases outside the gene matches. Profiling relied on immunoSEQ multiplex PCR, and the TCRdb table lists in-frame clones only, not all of them. Of some 110,000 clones in the sample, 92% were seen once. The specimen sequenced was CD4+ T cells from blood. The V gene is TRBV27, the J gene TRBJ2-7; 8 positions agree with TRBD1. The receptor was isolated from a human donor in good health. This CDR3 reads CASSLPRRGHHEQYF. The CDR3 DNA sequence: TGTGCCAGCAGTTTACCCCGCAGGGGGCACCACGAGCAGTACTTC.